This T cell receptor (beta chain) was captured by sequencing in a study of PD-1 blockade in classical Hodgkin lymphoma. With respect to this clone: Its specificity is not known.

General study findings and limits: Complete responders possessed baseline diversity comparable to newly diagnosed patients. Compared with healthy donors, newly diagnosed patients reportedly showed lower baseline TCR diversity. There remain no defined causes for the repertoire differences, which possibly reflect disease activity or prior therapy.

The time point: cycle 4 day 1 (C4D1), after five to seven weeks of nivolumab. All patients experienced relapse after autologous stem cell transplantation, and brentuximab vedotin exposure was variable. Assay: immunoSEQ multiplex PCR; the TCRdb copy retains only in-frame clones and omits some. The profile shows under 130,000 clones, roughly 90% of them singletons. CDR3 length equals 14 residues. Germline CDR1 reads SGHRS; CDR2 reads YFSETQ. V was trimmed by 1 base and J by 5 bases, leaving 11 bases between them. The sequencing here drew on peripheral blood mononuclear cells (PBMCs), taken before the fourth cycle of nivolumab. This TCR was recovered from a human donor with classical Hodgkin lymphoma. This sequence joins TRBV5-1 and TRBJ2-3; weak D call: TRBD1 (5 bases). CDR3 amino acids: CASSLTRAIDTQYF. The CDR3 nucleotides are TGCGCCAGCAGCTTGACCAGGGCTATAGATACGCAGTATTTT.